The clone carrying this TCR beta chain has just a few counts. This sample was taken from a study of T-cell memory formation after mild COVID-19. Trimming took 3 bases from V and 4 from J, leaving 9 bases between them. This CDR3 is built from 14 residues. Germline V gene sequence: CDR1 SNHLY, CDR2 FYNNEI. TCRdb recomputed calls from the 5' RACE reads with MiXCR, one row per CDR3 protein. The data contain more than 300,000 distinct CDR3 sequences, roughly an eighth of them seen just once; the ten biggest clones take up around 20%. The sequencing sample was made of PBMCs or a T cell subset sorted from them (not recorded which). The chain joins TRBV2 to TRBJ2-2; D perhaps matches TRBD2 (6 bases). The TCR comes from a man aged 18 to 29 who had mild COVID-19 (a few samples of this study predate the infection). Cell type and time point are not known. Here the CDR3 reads CASSDRRGTGELFF. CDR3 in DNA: TGTGCCAGCAGTGATCGGCGGGGCACCGGGGAGCTGTTTTTT.